The 17 T cell receptor beta chains below come from one sample, sequenced in a study of OX40 agonist ivuxolimab in advanced cancers. The repertoire was sequenced with immunoSEQ multiplex PCR; TCRdb's copy has only in-frame clones and lacks some. This table has 55,000 or so clones, 86% appearing once. Sequencing was performed on CD4+ or CD8+ T cells sorted from blood, taken in a trial of the OX40 agonist ivuxolimab. The origin of the receptors is an adult with an advanced solid tumor such as melanoma, head and neck, liver or kidney cancer.

The chain recombines TRBV6-1 with TRBJ1-3; D is uncertain. V lost 0 bases, J lost 9 bases, and 15 bases lay in between. CDR3 size: 15 residues. The germline V gene encodes CDR1 MNHNS and CDR2 SASEGT. In nucleotides, the CDR3 is TGTGCCAGCAGTGAAGCTTGGCAGGCCCAGCGCACCATATATTTT. Translating gives CASSEAWQAQRTIYF.

The chain combines TRBV6-1 with TRBJ1-3, with D tentatively TRBD1 (5 bases). V was pared by 4 bases and J by 4 bases, with 8 bases between. The CDR3 is made up of 13 amino acids. In germline, CDR1 is MNHNS, CDR2 SASEGT. CDR3 residues: CASSVRGGNTIYF. The CDR3 DNA follows: TGTGCCAGCAGTGTCCGGGGGGGAAACACCATATATTTT.

CDR3 region: CASSPKPQGTTEAFF. The CDR3 DNA follows: TGTGCCAGCTCACCCAAGCCTCAGGGAACCACTGAAGCTTTCTTT. This sequence joins TRBV18 and TRBJ1-1; D is perhaps TRBD1 (5 bases). Per the germline V gene, CDR1 is KGHSH and CDR2 is LQKENI. The V gene lost 3 bases and the J gene lost 4 bases, with 15 bases spanning the gap. This CDR3 has 15 residues.

The chain joins TRBV7-9 to TRBJ1-2; D is perhaps TRBD1 (6 bases). The CDR3 covers 13 residues. Trimming cost V 5 bases and J 8 bases, with 15 bases left between them. CDR1 and CDR2 from the germline V gene are SEHNR and FQNEAQ (reference sequence). CDR3 sequence: CASSIAQGLGYTF. The DNA for the CDR3 is TGTGCCAGCAGCATCGCCCAGGGGTTAGGCTACACCTTC. Based on the CDR3 plus reference TRBV7-9 and TRBJ1-2, the full variable domain is DTGVSQNPRHKITKRGQNVTFRCDPISEHNRLYWYRQTLGQGPEFLTYFQNEAQLEKSRLLSDRFSAERPKGSFSTLEIQRTEQGDSAMYLCASSIAQGLGYTFGSGTRLTVV.

The genes are TRBV7-9 and TRBJ2-6, with D tentatively TRBD1 (6 bases). CDR1 is SEHNR, CDR2 FQNEAQ, per germline (reference sequence). Deletions cut 4 bases from V and 0 bases from J, with 19 bases between. The CDR3 extends over 19 amino acids. The DNA for the CDR3 is TGTGCCAGCAGCTGGGGACGGACAGTATCTAGCTCTGGGGCCAACGTCCTGACTTTC. Its translation is CASSWGRTVSSSGANVLTF.

The chain links TRBV5-1 to TRBJ2-3, with TRBD1 matching 10 bases. This CDR3 is 15 amino acids long. Germline V gives CDR1 SGHRS, CDR2 YFSETQ. J lost 1 base, V lost 4 bases, and 3 bases had no gene match. CDR3 sequence (DNA): TGCGCCAGCAGCCGACAGGGGGCAGGCACAGATACGCAGTATTTT. This codes for CASSRQGAGTDTQYF.

The chain links TRBV30 to TRBJ2-5, with D unresolved. CDR3 length: 12 residues. Germline CDR1 GTSNPN, CDR2 SVGIG (reference sequence). The germline V and J ends were trimmed by 7 bases and 5 bases, with 14 bases remaining between them. The CDR3 here is CASLVSGETQYF. Here the CDR3 DNA reads TGTGCCTCCCTTGTGAGTGGCGAGACCCAGTACTTC.

J is TRBJ2-7 and V is TRBV10-3; 10 nucleotides agree with TRBD1. Germline CDR1 and CDR2: ENHRY and SYGVKD. This CDR3 spans 15 amino acids. Trimming at V came to 4 bases and at J to 4 bases, leaving 7 bases not matched to a gene. DNA of the CDR3: TGTGCCATCAGTGTCTGGACAGGGGGAAATTACGAGCAGTACTTC. Translated, it gives CAISVWTGGNYEQYF.

This sequence joins TRBV7-9 and TRBJ1-1; no firm D call. CDR1 and CDR2 from the germline V gene are SEHNR and FQNEAQ (reference sequence). The CDR3 is made up of 12 amino acids. Trimming pared 3 bases from V and 1 base from J, leaving 3 bases between. The CDR3 nucleotides read TGTGCCAGCAGCTTGACGAACACTGAAGCTTTCTTT. Translated, it gives CASSLTNTEAFF.

This chain links TRBV5-1 with TRBJ1-1; no clear D. Germline CDR1 and CDR2: SGHRS and YFSETQ. V lost 0 bases to trimming and J lost 8 bases, with 8 bases between them. The CDR3 contains 12 residues. The CDR3: CASSLEGKEAFF. CDR3 in DNA: TGCGCCAGCAGCTTGGAAGGGAAAGAAGCTTTCTTT.

V gene TRBV14 combines with J gene TRBJ1-3; D gene ambiguous. Trimming pared 4 bases from V and 0 bases from J, leaving 13 bases between. This CDR3 is built from 16 residues. CDR1 is SGHDN, CDR2 FVKESK, per germline. The CDR3 coding sequence is TGTGCCAGCAGCCGGAAGCCAGGCGGCTCTGGAAACACCATATATTTT. Translated, it gives CASSRKPGGSGNTIYF. Filled out from reference TRBV14 and TRBJ1-3, the complete variable domain reads EAGVTQFPSHSVIEKGQTVTLRCDPISGHDNLYWYRRVMGKEIKFLLHFVKESKQDESGMPNNRFLAERTGGTYSTLKVQPAELEDSGVYFCASSRKPGGSGNTIYFGEGSWLTVV.

This clone is a singleton in its sample. The V call is TRBV28, the J call TRBJ1-5; D not certain. Deletions cut 8 bases from V and 7 bases from J, with 12 bases between. Germline V CDR1 and CDR2: MDHEN, SYDVKM. The CDR3 is 12 residues long. The CDR3 DNA reads TGTGCCAGCGAGACCGCGGGCCAGCCCCAGCATTTT. This encodes CASETAGQPQHF. Complete variable domain (other parts from reference TRBV28 and TRBJ1-5): DVKVTQSSRYLVKRTGEKVFLECVQDMDHENMFWYRQDPGLGLRLIYFSYDVKMKEKGDIPEGYSVSREKKERFSLILESASTNQTSMYLCASETAGQPQHFGDGTRLSIL.

The V and J genes are TRBV14 and TRBJ1-1; D is unresolved. Germline CDR1 reads SGHDN; CDR2 reads FVKESK. The V end lost 1 base, the J end lost 1 base, and 4 bases lay between the germline ends. The CDR3 has 13 residues. The CDR3 DNA is TGTGCCAGCAGCCAAGGTTCGAACACTGAAGCTTTCTTT. Amino acid sequence: CASSQGSNTEAFF.

The chain is built from TRBV30 and TRBJ1-1; no reliable D call. The germline gives CDR1 GTSNPN, CDR2 SVGIG (reference sequence). With 3 bases removed from V and 2 bases from J, the gap between germline ends came to 13 bases. This CDR3 is built from 14 residues. CDR3: CAWRPTFRNTEAFF. The CDR3 coding sequence is TGTGCCTGGAGGCCTACCTTCAGAAACACTGAAGCTTTCTTT.

The CDR3 nucleotides read TGCGCCAGCAGCCAAGACAGAAACTATGGCTACACCTTC. Its protein is CASSQDRNYGYTF. The genes are TRBV4-1 and TRBJ1-2; D unclear. Germline V gene lookup returns CDR1 MGHRA and CDR2 YSYEKL. The CDR3 length is 13 residues. Trimming took 0 bases from V and 2 from J, leaving 4 bases between them.

The gene calls are TRBV19 and TRBJ1-2; D unresolved. V lost 0 bases and J 8 bases, leaving 13 bases between the germline ends. Germline loops: CDR1 LNHDA, CDR2 SQIVND (reference sequence). CDR3 length: 14 amino acids. The CDR3 reads CASSIDSRPTGYTF. In DNA, the CDR3 is TGTGCCAGTAGTATAGACTCCCGGCCAACGGGCTACACCTTC.

The chain uses TRBV27 and TRBJ1-1; 7 nucleotides align to TRBD1. The V gene's germline CDR1 is MNHEY and CDR2 SMNVEV (reference sequence). The CDR3 runs to 16 residues. With V trimmed by 6 bases and J by 1 base, 11 bases remained unmatched. CDR3 DNA: TGTGCCAGCAGCCGAACTACCGGGACAGCGAACACTGAAGCTTTCTTT. Amino acid sequence: CASSRTTGTANTEAFF.